This entry is about one T cell receptor beta chain. This CDR3 has 14 residues. Germline V lookup: CDR1 SGHKS, CDR2 YYEKEE (reference sequence). Deletions cut 4 bases from V and 2 bases from J, with 12 bases between. Sequencing used immunoSEQ multiplex PCR; TCRdb keeps in-frame clones, though not all of them. The sample records fewer than 3 million clones, around 90% being singletons. The sample comes from a study of shared clonotypes between healthy human individuals. The clonotype was recovered from a man in his late teens or twenties in good health. Some clones in this sample may be carry-over from other donors' samples. The sample was naive CD4+ T cells from PBMCs. Subset of the sample: CD45RA+ positively selected. V is TRBV5-5 and J is TRBJ2-5, with D perhaps TRBD2 (5 bases). This chain's CDR3 is CASSDGGYQETQYF. CDR3 DNA sequence: TGTGCCAGCAGCGATGGAGGTTATCAAGAGACCCAGTACTTC.